Listed below are T cell receptor beta chains from one sample, sequenced in a study of T cell repertoires in cytomegalovirus infection. TCRdb passed the reads through MiXCR, listing each CDR3 protein once. The sample contains approximately 180,000 distinct CDR3 sequences, about 21% of which appear only once. The specimen sequenced was PBMCs. All receptors derive from a human donor in good health (CMV status not recorded). Some clones in this sample may be carry-over from other donors' samples. Each CDR3 is given with its conserved first and last residue. Fields, in order: clone size, V gene, J gene, D gene, CDR3 DNA, CDR3 protein. D genes are given only for firm matches. Clone size is given for some rows only: seen once, a few or many times, or a class if the clone is expanded.

>.|TRBV4-3|TRBJ2-1|TRBD2
TGCGCCAGCAGCCTGCATCGGCTAGCGGAAAACAATGAGCAGTTCTTC
CASSLHRLAENNEQFF
>.|TRBV7-1|TRBJ2-2|.
TGTGCCAGCAGCCCCCAGGACACCGGGGAGCTGTTTTTT
CASSPQDTGELFF
>few|TRBV5-4|TRBJ1-2|TRBD1
TGTGCCAGCAGCTCCTCCGGGACAGCCTCCGGCACCTTC
CASSSSGTASGTF
>few|TRBV19|TRBJ1-1|.
TGTGCCAGTAGCCCCGAACGGAGCATTGAAGCTTTCTTT
CASSPERSIEAFF
>.|TRBV18|TRBJ2-7|TRBD1
TGTGCCAGCTCTCCGGACAGGTCGACGTACGAGCAGTACTTC
CASSPDRSTYEQYF
>many|TRBV7-2|TRBJ1-1|.
TGTGCCAGCAGCACCGGGACGACCACTGAAGCTTTCTTT
CASSTGTTTEAFF
>many|TRBV7-9|TRBJ2-7|.
TGTGCCAGCAGCTCCAAGAGCTACGAGCAGTACTTC
CASSSKSYEQYF
>many|TRBV7-2|TRBJ2-7|TRBD2
TGTGCCAGCAGCCCGGGACTAGCGGGAGTTCAAGAGCAGTACTTC
CASSPGLAGVQEQYF
>few|TRBV12-3/TRBV12-4|TRBJ2-7|TRBD2
TGTGCCAGCAGTAGGACTAGCGGGAGGGTGTACGAGCAGTACTTC
CASSRTSGRVYEQYF
>many|TRBV7-2|TRBJ2-7|TRBD2
TGTGCCAGCAGCCTATCCGGGACTACCTACGAGCAGTACTTC
CASSLSGTTYEQYF
>.|TRBV19|TRBJ2-3|.
TGTGCCAGTAAGGCGGTCGCGAGCGGCACAGATACGCAGTATTTT
CASKAVASGTDTQYF
>few|TRBV12-3/TRBV12-4|TRBJ2-2|.
TGTGCCAGCAGCTCCAGTCGGAACGCGAACACCGGGGAGCTGTTTTTT
CASSSSRNANTGELFF
>.|TRBV5-6|TRBJ2-2|TRBD1
TGTGCCAGCAGCTTCCTACAGGGGGACACCGGGGAGCTGTTTTTT
CASSFLQGDTGELFF
>few|TRBV6-1|TRBJ1-6|.
TGTGCCAGCAAACCTAGCTCCTATAATTCACCCCTCCACTTT
CASKPSSYNSPLHF
>.|TRBV19|TRBJ1-5|.
TGTGCCAGTAGCATCGGAGAGTATAGCAATCAGCCCCAGCATTTT
CASSIGEYSNQPQHF
>.|TRBV7-2|TRBJ2-6|.
TGTGCCAGCTCTCCCCGACGTCGCTCTGGGGCCAACGTCCTGACTTTC
CASSPRRRSGANVLTF
>many|TRBV7-9|TRBJ1-2|TRBD1
TGTGCCAGCAGCCCAGGGACAGGCTATGGCTACACCTTC
CASSPGTGYGYTF
>.|TRBV7-9|TRBJ1-2|TRBD1
TGTGCCAGCAGCTTAGAGGACAGGGCCTACTATGGCTACACCTTC
CASSLEDRAYYGYTF
>few|TRBV9|TRBJ1-1|.
TGTGCCAGCAGCGGCGTAGGACAGAGCATGAACACTGAAGCTTTCTTT
CASSGVGQSMNTEAFF
>few|TRBV10-3|TRBJ2-3|.
TGTGCCACGGAGAGCGGCACAGATACGCAGTATTTT
CATESGTDTQYF
>.|TRBV12-3/TRBV12-4|TRBJ1-1|TRBD1
TGTGCCAGCAGTGATACAGGGGGCTACACTGAAGCTTTCTTT
CASSDTGGYTEAFF
>few|TRBV2|TRBJ2-5|.
TGTGCCAGCAGTGAAGGGGGGACCCAGTACTTC
CASSEGGTQYF